This T cell receptor (beta chain) was obtained from a study of T cells in women clearing cervical HPV infection. Study-level information: Controls were women whose single incident HPV16 infection cleared within 12 months without precancer or cancer. Controls gave blood once infection was undetectable; cases at lesion identification. Study-wide points: CIN3+ cases had significantly higher TCR repertoire richness than controls, but evenness did not differ.

Notes on this clone: The antigen remains unidentified.

Generated by immunoSEQ multiplex PCR, the TCRdb table keeps only in-frame clones and is missing some. The clone table shows 30,000 to 35,000 clones, with the ten largest holding roughly 1.5%. This clonotype originated in a woman aged 18 to 75 with a cervical HPV16 infection that either progressed to CIN3+ or cleared (not recorded which). Sequencing was done on a sample of blood buffy coat.

The covered CDR3 bases are TGCGCCAGCAGTCAATCGAGGGCTAGCGTGCACAATGAG. This encodes CASSQSRASVHNE. From start to end, the CDR3 is CASSQSRASVHNEQFF. J is TRBJ2-1 and V is TRBV23-1; perhaps TRBD2 as D (6 bases). The read stops 3 residues short of the end of the CDR3; the missing end is completed from the germline J gene. Being an ORF, TRBV23-1 has a function that is uncertain. Trimming shortened V by 0 bases and J by 5 bases, and 14 bases separated the two germline ends. The CDR3 is 16 amino acids.